Listed below are T cell receptor beta chains from one sample, sequenced in a study of OX40 agonist ivuxolimab in advanced cancers. Repertoires were generated with immunoSEQ multiplex PCR, while TCRdb's copy carries only in-frame clones and drops some. The sample comprises about 79,000 clones, roughly 90% of which are singletons, and 0.45% to 0.65% rests with the top ten. Specimen: CD4+ or CD8+ T cells sorted from blood, collected in a trial of the OX40 agonist ivuxolimab. All receptors derive from an adult with an advanced solid tumor such as melanoma, head and neck, liver or kidney cancer. Both conserved end residues are part of each CDR3. D genes are given only for firm matches. Expanded clones get a size class; other rows say once, few or many, or leave the size out.

clone_size	v_call	j_call	cdr3_length	d_call	cdr3_aa	cdr3_nt
once	TRBV11-3	TRBJ2-2	15	NA	CASSSNRRNTGELFF	TGTGCCAGCAGCTCTAATAGGAGGAACACCGGGGAGCTGTTTTTT
NA	TRBV21-1	TRBJ2-7	17	NA	CASSKVGERERVDEQYF	TGTGCCAGCAGCAAAGTAGGGGAGCGGGAAAGAGTTGACGAGCAGTACTTC
NA	TRBV7-2	TRBJ2-1	17	NA	CASSLRSQGDGGNEQFF	TGTGCCAGCAGCCTCCGGAGCCAGGGGGACGGGGGCAATGAGCAGTTCTTC
NA	TRBV29-1	TRBJ2-6	14	NA	CSISGGTGANVLTF	TGCAGCATCAGCGGAGGGACTGGGGCCAACGTCCTGACTTTC
NA	TRBV7-8	TRBJ2-5	21	TRBD1	CASSKPGTGWGAARGVETQYF	TGTGCCAGCAGCAAGCCCGGGACAGGGTGGGGAGCGGCCCGGGGGGTAGAGACCCAGTACTTC
NA	TRBV28	TRBJ2-6	15	NA	CASSPQGGGANVLTF	TGTGCCAGCAGCCCGCAGGGGGGAGGGGCCAACGTCCTGACTTTC
NA	TRBV19	TRBJ1-2	14	NA	CASTPSRANYGYTF	TGTGCCAGTACTCCTAGCAGGGCTAACTATGGCTACACCTTC
NA	TRBV29-1	TRBJ2-5	14	TRBD1	CSVEGGQGTVTQYF	TGCAGCGTCGAAGGGGGACAGGGGACGGTAACCCAGTACTTC
once	TRBV28	TRBJ1-2	14	TRBD1	CASSSPGQGVSYTF	TGTGCCAGCAGTTCCCCGGGACAGGGCGTAAGCTACACCTTC
NA	TRBV11-3	TRBJ1-5	13	NA	CASSLDGNQPQHF	TGTGCCAGCAGCCTGGATGGCAATCAGCCCCAGCATTTT
NA	TRBV7-2	TRBJ2-1	16	NA	CASSRKGVEGYNEQFF	TGTGCCAGCAGCCGTAAAGGTGTAGAGGGCTACAATGAGCAGTTCTTC
NA	TRBV7-2	TRBJ2-2	18	NA	CASSFFASNSAEAGELFF	TGTGCCAGCAGCTTCTTCGCGTCGAATAGCGCTGAAGCCGGGGAGCTGTTTTTT
few	TRBV5-1	TRBJ2-3	17	TRBD2	CASSRGLAGVGTDTQYF	TGCGCCAGCAGCAGGGGACTAGCGGGAGTGGGGACAGATACGCAGTATTTT
NA	TRBV2	TRBJ2-7	17	TRBD1	CASTGTGFLVVGYEQYF	TGTGCCAGCACGGGGACAGGGTTCCTCGTGGTGGGTTACGAGCAGTACTTC
NA	TRBV28	TRBJ2-7	14	NA	CASSLGQGRHEQYF	TGTGCCAGCAGCCTAGGTCAGGGACGCCACGAGCAGTACTTC
NA	TRBV11-3	TRBJ1-4	16	NA	CASSLGQTATNEKLFF	TGTGCCAGCAGCTTAGGGCAGACTGCAACTAATGAAAAACTGTTTTTT
once	TRBV7-2	TRBJ1-2	14	TRBD1	CASSDPTGIYGYTF	TGTGCCAGCAGCGATCCGACAGGGATCTATGGCTACACCTTC
NA	TRBV7-3	TRBJ2-1	16	NA	CASSLTYTGKSNEQFF	TGTGCCAGCAGCTTAACGTATACGGGAAAGTCGAATGAGCAGTTCTTC
NA	TRBV27	TRBJ2-1	14	TRBD1	CASSLTGGAGEQFF	TGTGCCAGCAGTTTGACAGGGGGCGCAGGCGAGCAGTTCTTC
NA	TRBV27	TRBJ2-2	17	TRBD2	CASSLFPSGGGTGELFF	TGTGCCAGCAGTTTATTCCCTTCGGGAGGAGGCACCGGGGAGCTGTTTTTT
NA	TRBV18	TRBJ1-2	17	TRBD1	CASSRIDRGRANYGYTF	TGTGCCAGCTCACGAATAGACAGGGGGAGAGCTAACTATGGCTACACCTTC
NA	TRBV6-6	TRBJ2-7	13	NA	CASSYRRGYEQYF	TGTGCCAGCAGTTACCGCAGGGGTTACGAGCAGTACTTC